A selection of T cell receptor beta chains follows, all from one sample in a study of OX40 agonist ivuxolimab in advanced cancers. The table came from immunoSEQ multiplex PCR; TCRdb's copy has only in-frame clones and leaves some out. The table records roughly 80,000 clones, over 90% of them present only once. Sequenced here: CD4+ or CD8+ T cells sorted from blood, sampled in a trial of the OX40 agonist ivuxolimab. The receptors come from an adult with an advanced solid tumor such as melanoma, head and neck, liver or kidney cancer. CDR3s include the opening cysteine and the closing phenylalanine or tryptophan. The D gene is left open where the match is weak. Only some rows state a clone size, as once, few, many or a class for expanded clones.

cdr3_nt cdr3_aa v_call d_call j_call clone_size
TGTGCCATCAGTGAGTCGATGTCTCCCTCCTACAATGAGCAGTTCTTC CAISESMSPSYNEQFF TRBV10-3 . TRBJ2-1 .
TGTGCCAGCTCAGCACAAGAGACCCAGTACTTC CASSAQETQYF TRBV18 . TRBJ2-5 .
TGCGCCAGCAGCTTGGGGGACAGGGTAGGACATGGCTACACCTTC CASSLGDRVGHGYTF TRBV5-1 TRBD1 TRBJ1-2 .
TGTGCCAGTAGTATTACCGGGCAGGTCGTAGCTTTCTTT CASSITGQVVAFF TRBV19 . TRBJ1-1 once
TGTGCCAGCAGCTTAGATCAGGGTGTCGTCGAGACCCAGTACTTC CASSLDQGVVETQYF TRBV5-4 . TRBJ2-5 .
TGTGCCACCCTAACGGGCCTGCGATCGACAGATACGCAGTATTTT CATLTGLRSTDTQYF TRBV6-1 . TRBJ2-3 .
TGTGCCAGTAGTCTCGTAGCGGGAGCGGTACATGAGCAGTTCTTC CASSLVAGAVHEQFF TRBV19 TRBD2 TRBJ2-1 .
TGTGCCAGCAGCTCCCACTACGGTTACGAGCAGTACTTC CASSSHYGYEQYF TRBV7-2 . TRBJ2-7 once
TGTGCCAGCAGCTCGGGTGGCCGGGACAGGGGTTTTTTC CASSSGGRDRGFF TRBV7-2 TRBD1 TRBJ2-7 once
TGTGCCAGCAGCGCCCCGGGACTAGCGGCACAAGAGACCCAGTACTTC CASSAPGLAAQETQYF TRBV7-3 TRBD2 TRBJ2-5 .
TGTGCCAGCAGCTTAGAGGTAAACACTGAAGCTTTCTTT CASSLEVNTEAFF TRBV13 . TRBJ1-1 .
TGTGCCAGCCAGAGGGGGGGGAACACTGAAGCTTTCTTT CASQRGGNTEAFF TRBV6-1 . TRBJ1-1 .
TGTGCCAGCAGGTCAGGGGGGTCGAGGGGCTACACCTTC CASRSGGSRGYTF TRBV6-1 TRBD1 TRBJ1-2 .
TGTGCCAGCAGTTGGTCAGTTAATAGCAATCAGCCCCAGCATTTT CASSWSVNSNQPQHF TRBV6-5 . TRBJ1-5 .
TGTGCCAGCAGTTACTCGCCCGGCAACACAGATACGCAGTATTTT CASSYSPGNTDTQYF TRBV6-6 . TRBJ2-3 .
TGTGCCAGTAGGGTGACAGGGGGCAATGAGCAGTTCTTC CASRVTGGNEQFF TRBV19 TRBD1 TRBJ2-1 .
TGTGCCAGCAGCTTTGGGCAGTACTATGGCTACACCTTC CASSFGQYYGYTF TRBV7-3 . TRBJ1-2 .
TGTGCCAGCAGCGCCTCAGGGACGAAGGGGACTGAAGCTTTCTTT CASSASGTKGTEAFF TRBV9 . TRBJ1-1 .
TGTGCCAGCAGCCCGAGAGGCTTCCCTACAGATACGCAGTATTTT CASSPRGFPTDTQYF TRBV7-9 . TRBJ2-3 .
TGTGCCACCAGCACCGGCCGATCGAACACCGGGGAGCTGTTTTTT CATSTGRSNTGELFF TRBV15 . TRBJ2-2 .
TGTGCCAGCAGCTCCAGGGGGCTGGCCTACGAGCAGTACTTC CASSSRGLAYEQYF TRBV5-6 TRBD1 TRBJ2-7 .
TGTGCCAGCAGTCCAGTCCAATACGAAAAACTGTTTTTT CASSPVQYEKLFF TRBV6-5 . TRBJ1-4 .
TGTGCCAGCAGAGCTACTAGCGGGGCTTATACGCAGTATTTT CASRATSGAYTQYF TRBV6-1 TRBD2 TRBJ2-3 .
TGTGCCAGCAGCTTGGCCAAGGGAATCAGCTCCTACGAGCAGTACTTC CASSLAKGISSYEQYF TRBV5-8 . TRBJ2-7 few
TGTGCCAGCAGCAGCGGCATGAACACTGAAGCTTTCTTT CASSSGMNTEAFF TRBV11-2 . TRBJ1-1 .
TGCGCCAGCAGTCAATCTAGGTTCGAGGGGTTCAACTATGGCTACACCTTC CASSQSRFEGFNYGYTF TRBV23-1 . TRBJ1-2 .
TGTGCCAGCAGCTTAACTCACACGGGCCCCTACGAGCAGTACTTC CASSLTHTGPYEQYF TRBV11-2 . TRBJ2-7 .
TGCAGCGTTGAGGAACAGCTTCAAGAGACCCAGTACTTC CSVEEQLQETQYF TRBV29-1 . TRBJ2-5 .
TGTCCGATTGGCAGAGACTACGAGCAGTACTTC CPIGRDYEQYF TRBV5-5 . TRBJ2-7 .
TGCAGTGTGGACGGAACCTACGAGCAGTACTTC CSVDGTYEQYF TRBV20-1 . TRBJ2-7 .
TGTGCCAGCAGCTTCCTACGCGGGGAAAAACTGTTTTTT CASSFLRGEKLFF TRBV7-2 . TRBJ1-4 .
TGTGCCAGTAGTCCGACGACAGTGAACACTGAAGCTTTCTTT CASSPTTVNTEAFF TRBV19 . TRBJ1-1 .
TGTGCCAGCAGTGGGACAGGGAGAAGACTGTTTTTT CASSGTGRRLFF TRBV28 TRBD1 TRBJ1-4 .
TGCGCCAGCAGCGCGGGACAGCCAAACCCGGATACGCAGTATTTT CASSAGQPNPDTQYF TRBV5-1 . TRBJ2-3 .
TGTGCCAGCAGCTTAGGTTGGTCGAGGGAGCAGTACTTC CASSLGWSREQYF TRBV7-2 . TRBJ2-7 .
TGTGCCAGCAGCATGCGGGGGCAAGAGACCCAGTACTTC CASSMRGQETQYF TRBV5-6 TRBD2 TRBJ2-5 .
TGTGCCAGCAGTTTTGGAGGGGATGGCTACACCTTC CASSFGGDGYTF TRBV28 . TRBJ1-2 .
TGTGCCAGCAGCTTAATGTCCGGGACCTCAGCCCAGCCCCAGCATTTT CASSLMSGTSAQPQHF TRBV7-2 . TRBJ1-5 .
TGTGCCAGCAGTTTTTCGGCAAGCAATCAGCCCCAGCATTTT CASSFSASNQPQHF TRBV28 . TRBJ1-5 .
TGTGCCAGTAGGACTAGCTGGAACACCGGGGAGCTGTTTTTT CASRTSWNTGELFF TRBV19 TRBD2 TRBJ2-2 .
TGTGCCAGCTCACCAGATATCGGACTAGCGGGATCCCGGGGGAGGAATGAGCAGTTCTTC CASSPDIGLAGSRGRNEQFF TRBV18 TRBD2 TRBJ2-1 few
TGTGCCAGCAGTAGGGGGGGGCTTCGTCCTGGCTACACCTTC CASSRGGLRPGYTF TRBV28 . TRBJ1-2 .
TGTGCCAGCAGTTCCGCCGGGACAGGGGACACTGAAGCTTTCTTT CASSSAGTGDTEAFF TRBV6-6 TRBD1 TRBJ1-1 .
TGCGCCAGCAGCTCGATGACAGGGTCGTCCGGCGAGCAGTACTTC CASSSMTGSSGEQYF TRBV5-1 TRBD1 TRBJ2-7 .
TGTGCCAGCAGTCCTAGCACAGATACGCAGTATTTT CASSPSTDTQYF TRBV2 . TRBJ2-3 .
TGTGCCAGCTCCCGACAGACCACTAATTCCAGAGGCGTGGCCCAGTACTTC CASSRQTTNSRGVAQYF TRBV18 . TRBJ2-5 .
TGCAGCGCTCGGACTAGCGGGAGGCAGACCCAGTACTTC CSARTSGRQTQYF TRBV29-1 TRBD2 TRBJ2-5 .
TGTGCCAGAAGCTTCAGCACAGGGGGCGCGGGCACCGGGGAGCTGTTTTTT CARSFSTGGAGTGELFF TRBV7-5 . TRBJ2-2 .
TGTGCCAGCAGCTACCTTAGCGGGAGTGGTTCGAATGAGCAGTTCTTC CASSYLSGSGSNEQFF TRBV7-3 TRBD2 TRBJ2-1 .
TGTGCCAGCTCCTGGGGAGGAAGGACGGTGAACACTGAAGCTTTCTTT CASSWGGRTVNTEAFF TRBV28 . TRBJ1-1 .
TGTGCCAGCAGTTCCCTCCCCAGGGGGGCCAACGTCCTGACTTTC CASSSLPRGANVLTF TRBV28 . TRBJ2-6 .
TGTGCCAGCAGTTCCCTCTGGACCTCTGGGACGCAGTATTTT CASSSLWTSGTQYF TRBV27 . TRBJ2-3 .
TGTGCCAGCTCACCAGGGACAGAGAACACTGAAGCTTTCTTT CASSPGTENTEAFF TRBV18 TRBD1 TRBJ1-1 .
TGTGCCACCAGCCTAGGATACGCGGAGACCCAGTACTTC CATSLGYAETQYF TRBV15 . TRBJ2-5 .
TGTGCCAGCAGTCGACACTACAGTAACTATGGCTACACCTTC CASSRHYSNYGYTF TRBV27 . TRBJ1-2 .